One and the same sample provided the 13 T cell receptor beta chains below, sequenced in a study of tumor and adjacent non-tumor tissue in lung cancer. The library came from three nested PCR rounds adapted from ARM-PCR protocols. TCRdb recomputed calls from the multiplex PCR reads with MiXCR, one row per CDR3 protein. This sample has tens of thousands of distinct CDR3 sequences, with 67% found just once. This sample's RNA came from whole unsorted tissue. Sequenced sample: lung tumor tissue. The source is a man in his sixties with non-small cell lung cancer.

To note about this clonotype: A much larger clone lies a single base off, so this may be a read error. The V call is TRBV20-1, the J call TRBJ1-5; the match to TRBD1 covers 8 bases. The CDR3 loop spans 14 amino acids. Per the germline V gene, CDR1 is DFQATT and CDR2 is SNEGSKA (reference sequence). As DNA, the CDR3 is TGCAGTGCTAGAGACAGGGGGCCGGGACAGCTCCAGCATTTT. It is translated as CSARDRGPGQLQHF.

As concerns this clonotype: The junction and the germline gene differ at one end; a read error may be behind it. The J gene is TRBJ2-1, the V gene TRBV6-5, with D possibly matching TRBD1 (5 bases). The CDR3 covers 17 residues. Germline assignment: CDR1 MNHEY and CDR2 SVGAGI. The CDR3 here is CASSYSGASGISNEQFF. The CDR3 DNA sequence: TGTGCCAGTAGTTACTCGGGTGCTTCAGGGATAAGCAATGAGCAGTTCTTC.

About this clonotype itself: This may come from a read error, since a much larger clone is one base off. In nucleotides, the CDR3 is TGTGCCAGCAGTGAGGTAACCATAGCGGGGAGCACAGATACGCAGTATTTT. It is translated as CASSEVTIAGSTDTQYF. V gene TRBV25-1 combines with J gene TRBJ2-3; 8 bases map to TRBD2. V trimming: 3 bases; J trimming: 0 bases; junction bases outside the gene matches: 8. This CDR3 is built from 17 residues. Germline-derived CDR1 and CDR2 are MGHDK and SYGVNS.

This clonotype was observed at least ten times. The CDR3 protein is CSATSPGEGRQETQYF. The CDR3 DNA follows: TGCAGTGCTACTTCCCCCGGGGAGGGAAGACAAGAGACCCAGTACTTC. The chain carries TRBV20-1 and TRBJ2-5, with TRBD2 matching over 7 bases. The CDR3 spans 16 residues. The V gene end was trimmed by 4 bases and the J gene end by 2 bases; junction bases not matched to a gene: 13. The germline V gene has CDR1 DFQATT and CDR2 SNEGSKA (reference sequence).

The V gene is TRBV4-2, the J gene TRBJ2-7; TRBD2 might be the D (5 bases). This CDR3 spans 13 amino acids. Germline V lookup: CDR1 LGHNA, CDR2 YNFKEQ. Deletions cut 1 base from V and 4 bases from J, with 8 bases between. CDR3 nucleotide sequence: TGTGCCAGCAGCCAAGGAGGGAAATACGAGCAGTACTTC. Its protein is CASSQGGKYEQYF.

A remark on this clonotype: It is likely a read error, because the conserved phenylalanine at the end of the CDR3 is missing. It is unclear where the CDR3 begins or ends on the DNA, so no DNA is shown, and the CDR3 is as TCRdb lists it. The chain recombines TRBV14 with TRBJ1-1; the table's TRBD1 call for D was not verified on the DNA. With termini counted, the CDR3 has 16 amino acids. Germline-derived CDR1 and CDR2 are SGHDN and FVKESK. The CDR3 loop reads CASESTADGVSTEASS.

The V and J genes are TRBV20-1 and TRBJ2-1; D might be TRBD1 (5 bases). Trimming left V 4 bases short and J 10 bases short, with 11 bases between. The CDR3 extends over 11 amino acids. Germline V lookup: CDR1 DFQATT, CDR2 SNEGSKA (reference sequence). DNA of the CDR3: TGCAGTGCTACTAGGGGTGGGGAGCAGTTCTTC. Translation gives CSATRGGEQFF.

This clonotype was observed once. A single base separates this from a much larger clone, so it may be a read error. The rearrangement links TRBV5-1 to TRBJ2-1; the match to TRBD2 covers 10 bases. V was clipped by 6 bases and J by 7 bases; unmatched bases: 7. CDR1 and CDR2 (germline): SGHRS, YFSETQ. CDR3 length equals 14 residues. The CDR3 reads CASTGTSVGNEQFF. In DNA form, the CDR3 reads TGCGCCAGCACCGGGACTAGCGTTGGGAATGAGCAGTTCTTC.

Turning to this clonotype: One junction end does not reproduce the germline sequence, and a read error may be involved. The rearrangement uses TRBV4-1 and TRBJ2-7; D is unresolved. CDR3 length: 16 amino acids. Germline assignment: CDR1 MGHRA and CDR2 YSYEKL. CDR3 nucleotide sequence: TGCGCCAGCAGCCAAACAACCTTAGTTAGCTCCTATGAGCAGTACTTC. Protein: CASSQTTLVSSYEQYF.

This clonotype appeared a few times. Mismatch with germline at one junction end may stem from a read error. The CDR3 nucleotides read TGTGCCAGTAGCTTTGACCAACAAGAGACCCAGTACTTC. Translated: CASSFDQQETQYF. The rearrangement joins TRBV11-1 to TRBJ2-5; no clear D. CDR1 and CDR2 from the germline V gene are SGHAT and FQDESV (reference sequence). The length of the CDR3 is 13 residues.

This chain connects TRBV6-1 to TRBJ1-1; D is possibly TRBD1 (5 bases). Germline V CDR1 and CDR2: MNHNS, SASEGT. V shed 4 bases and J shed 1 base, with 7 bases lying between them. There are 13 residues in the CDR3. In nucleotides, the CDR3 is TGTGCCAGCAGTGTGGGGGGGAACACTGAAGCTTTCTTT. Protein sequence: CASSVGGNTEAFF.

As regards this clonotype: One junction end disagrees with the germline gene, perhaps due to a read error. This sequence joins TRBV29-1 and TRBJ2-3; a weak D match, TRBD2 (6 bases). The CDR3 length is 14 residues. CDR1 is SQVTM and CDR2 is ANQGSEA in the germline V gene. The CDR3: CSVGLSGVTDTQYF. CDR3 in DNA: TGCAGTGTTGGACTATCGGGAGTTACAGATACGCAGTATTTT.

In the case of this clonotype: At one boundary the junction diverges from the germline segment, which might be a read error. The chain recombines TRBV7-9 with TRBJ2-7; D possibly matches TRBD1 or TRBD2 (6 bases each). Germline loops: CDR1 SEHNR, CDR2 FQNEAQ (reference sequence). The CDR3 has 14 amino acids. CDR3: CVSSPGGTSYEQYF. The CDR3 bases are TGTGTCAGCAGCCCTGGAGGGACATCTTACGAGCAGTACTTC. The whole variable domain, remainder taken from reference TRBV7-9 and TRBJ2-7, is DTGVSQNPRHKITKRGQNVTFRCDPISEHNRLYWYRQTLGQGPEFLTYFQNEAQLEKSRLLSDRFSAERPKGSFSTLEIQRTEQGDSAMYLCVSSPGGTSYEQYFGPGTRLTVT.